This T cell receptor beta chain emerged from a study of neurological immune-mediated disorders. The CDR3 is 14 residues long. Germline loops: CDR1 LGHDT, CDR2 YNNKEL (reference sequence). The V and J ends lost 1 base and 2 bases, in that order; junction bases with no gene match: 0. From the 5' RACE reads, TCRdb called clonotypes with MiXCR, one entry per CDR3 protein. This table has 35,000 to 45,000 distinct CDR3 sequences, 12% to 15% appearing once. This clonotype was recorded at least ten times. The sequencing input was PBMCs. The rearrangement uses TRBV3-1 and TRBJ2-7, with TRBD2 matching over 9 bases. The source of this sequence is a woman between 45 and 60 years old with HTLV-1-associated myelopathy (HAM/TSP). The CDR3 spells CASSQASGAYEQYF. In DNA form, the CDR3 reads TGTGCCAGCAGCCAAGCTAGCGGGGCCTACGAGCAGTACTTC.